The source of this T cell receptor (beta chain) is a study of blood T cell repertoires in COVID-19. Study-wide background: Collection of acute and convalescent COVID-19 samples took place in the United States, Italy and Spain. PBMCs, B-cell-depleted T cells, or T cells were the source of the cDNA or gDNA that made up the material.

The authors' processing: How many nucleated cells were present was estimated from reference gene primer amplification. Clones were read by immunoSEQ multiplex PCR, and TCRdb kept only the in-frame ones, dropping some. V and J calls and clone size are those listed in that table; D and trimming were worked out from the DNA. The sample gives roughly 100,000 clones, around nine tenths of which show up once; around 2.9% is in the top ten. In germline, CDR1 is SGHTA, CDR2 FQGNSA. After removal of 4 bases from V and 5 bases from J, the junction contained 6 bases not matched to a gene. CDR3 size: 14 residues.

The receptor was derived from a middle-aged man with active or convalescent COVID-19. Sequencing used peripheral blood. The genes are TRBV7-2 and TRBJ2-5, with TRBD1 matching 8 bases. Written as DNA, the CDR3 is TGTGCCAGCAGCTCCCAGGGGGCGATGGAGACCCAGTACTTC. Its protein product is CASSSQGAMETQYF.